This T cell receptor beta chain was sequenced during a study of a mutant IDH1 vaccine in newly diagnosed glioma. Overall study: Those enrolled had earlier been treated with radiotherapy, temozolomide, or both, mostly both. Broader study findings: Patients showed vaccine-induced immune responses at a rate of more than 80%.

Germline CDR1 is LNHNV and CDR2 is YYDKDF (reference sequence). The CDR3 spans 15 residues. V gave up 0 bases and J gave up 6 bases, with 14 bases separating them. As to time point: week 5, during vaccination. A single vaccine dose contained 300 ug of mutant IDH1 20-mer peptide, and topical imiquimod was used with it. Tumors from donors were new WHO grade 3 or 4 IDH1-mutant astrocytomas with ATRX loss. On this clone: Antigen specificity is unknown.

The method was immunoSEQ multiplex PCR; TCRdb's version includes in-frame clones alone and lacks a portion of them. The repertoire holds around 56,000 clones, with less than 85% as singletons. The input for sequencing was PBMCs, taken from a glioma patient whose treatment included an IDH1 peptide vaccine. This clonotype was sampled from a woman aged 18-29 years with glioma. Some clones in this sample may be carry-over from other donors' samples. This chain uses TRBV15 with TRBJ1-1; TRBD1 is a possible D gene (5 bases). This CDR3 is CATSRDFGAYAEAFF. DNA for the CDR3: TGTGCCACCAGCAGAGATTTCGGGGCCTACGCTGAAGCTTTCTTT.